Shown below are 30 T cell receptor beta chains from a single sample sequenced in a study of blood T cell repertoires in COVID-19. Sequencing was performed with immunoSEQ multiplex PCR; in TCRdb, only in-frame clones are kept and a portion is missing. The sample carries 150,000 to 200,000 clones, nearly 85% recorded once. The sample was peripheral blood. The receptors here all came from a woman between 25 and 40 years old with acute or convalescent COVID-19.

The rearrangement links TRBV19 to TRBJ1-1; 7 positions agree with TRBD1. J was trimmed by 1 base and V by 5 bases; bases with no gene match: 4. CDR3 length equals 14 residues. The germline gives CDR1 LNHDA, CDR2 SQIVND (reference sequence). Here the CDR3 reads CASSLQGGNTEAFF. The CDR3 DNA reads TGTGCCAGTAGTCTTCAGGGGGGGAACACTGAAGCTTTCTTT.

This clone was observed a few times. The chain links TRBV15 to TRBJ2-5; 9 bases are shared with TRBD1. The V gene end was trimmed by 0 bases and the J gene end by 5 bases; junction bases not matched to a gene: 4. In germline, CDR1 is LNHNV, CDR2 YYDKDF (reference sequence). The CDR3 loop spans 15 amino acids. The CDR3 region is CATSRDRTGGETQYF. The CDR3 nucleotides read TGTGCCACCAGCAGAGATCGAACAGGGGGCGAGACCCAGTACTTC. Using reference TRBV15 and TRBJ2-5 for the parts outside the CDR3, the full variable domain is DAMVIQNPRYQVTQFGKPVTLSCSQTLNHNVMYWYQQKSSQAPKLLFHYYDKDFNNEADTPDNFQSRRPNTSFCFLDIRSPGLGDTAMYLCATSRDRTGGETQYFGPGTRLLVL.

The V call is TRBV5-5, the J call TRBJ1-1, with D possibly being TRBD1 (6 bases). CDR3 size: 14 residues. CDR1 and CDR2 from the germline V gene are SGHKS and YYEKEE (reference sequence). Between the trimmed V and J ends, which lost 5 bases and 4 bases, there was a span of 15 bases. CDR3 coding DNA: TGTGCCAGCAGTCGGACAGCCGTTGGCACTGAAGCTTTCTTT. Its translation: CASSRTAVGTEAFF.

CDR3 nucleotide sequence: TGTGCCAGCAGCCTGCGGATCCTTAGCTCCTACGAGCAGTACTTC. It codes for CASSLRILSSYEQYF. The chain recombines TRBV13 with TRBJ2-7; D call uncertain. The CDR3 spans 15 residues. Germline CDR1 reads PRHDT; CDR2 reads FYEKMQ (reference sequence). With 5 bases removed from V and 0 bases from J, the gap between germline ends came to 14 bases.

This clone was picked up many times. This sequence joins TRBV19 and TRBJ1-1; D is unresolved. The CDR3 is 13 amino acids. V lost 10 bases and J 1 base, leaving 13 bases between the germline ends. Germline V gene lookup returns CDR1 LNHDA and CDR2 SQIVND (reference sequence). CDR3 protein: CATKTEENTEAFF. In DNA, the CDR3 is TGTGCCACAAAGACCGAGGAGAACACTGAAGCTTTCTTT. Using reference TRBV19 and TRBJ1-1 for the parts outside the CDR3, the full variable domain is DGGITQSPKYLFRKEGQNVTLSCEQNLNHDAMYWYRQDPGQGLRLIYYSQIVNDFQKGDIAEGYSVSREKKESFPLTVTSAQKNPTAFYLCATKTEENTEAFFGQGTRLTVV.

The gene calls are TRBV5-1 and TRBJ2-3; D is perhaps TRBD2 (7 bases). The CDR3 is 15 amino acids. The V end lost 2 bases, the J end lost 2 bases, and 12 bases lay between the germline ends. The germline CDR1 and CDR2 sequences are SGHRS and YFSETQ. The CDR3 DNA reads TGCGCCAGCAGCTTAAGGCGGGGGCCCACAGATACGCAGTATTTT. Its translation: CASSLRRGPTDTQYF.

This clone has more than one count but fewer than ten. The genes are TRBV28 and TRBJ1-1; D is perhaps TRBD1 (6 bases). Per germline, CDR1 MDHEN and CDR2 SYDVKM. The CDR3 loop spans 20 amino acids. V gave up 5 bases and J gave up 5 bases, with 33 bases separating them. DNA of the CDR3: TGTGCCAGCAGTGTCCCCGCCGCGTCAGTGGTCCAGGGGCCGGGTACTGAAGCTTTCTTT. This sequence encodes CASSVPAASVVQGPGTEAFF. The whole variable domain, remainder taken from reference TRBV28 and TRBJ1-1, is DVKVTQSSRYLVKRTGEKVFLECVQDMDHENMFWYRQDPGLGLRLIYFSYDVKMKEKGDIPEGYSVSREKKERFSLILESASTNQTSMYLCASSVPAASVVQGPGTEAFFGQGTRLTVV.

This rearrangement joins TRBV20-1 to TRBJ1-2, with no clear D. Germline CDR1 is DFQATT and CDR2 is SNEGSKA (reference sequence). The V end was cut by 6 bases, the J end by 6 bases, with 11 bases between. The CDR3 is made up of 11 amino acids. Here the CDR3 reads CSARKTDGYTF. Here the CDR3 DNA reads TGCAGTGCCAGGAAAACGGATGGCTACACCTTC.

This rearrangement joins TRBV14 to TRBJ2-7; D not certain. The CDR3 runs to 14 residues. V was trimmed by 4 bases and J by 3 bases, leaving 13 bases between them. Germline assignment: CDR1 SGHDN and CDR2 FVKESK. CDR3 sequence reads: CASSPQWASYEQYF. The DNA for the CDR3 is TGTGCCAGCAGCCCACAGTGGGCCAGCTACGAGCAGTACTTC.

This chain connects TRBV28 to TRBJ1-1, with TRBD1 matching over 10 bases. Germline assignment: CDR1 MDHEN and CDR2 SYDVKM. With 6 bases clipped from V and 4 bases from J, the junction kept 5 bases outside the gene matches. The CDR3 has 14 residues. The CDR3 nucleotides read TGTGCCAGCAGGGGACAGGGGACGGCCACTGAAGCTTTCTTT. Its protein product is CASRGQGTATEAFF.

This clone has a single count. The rearrangement uses TRBV5-6 and TRBJ2-1; D is perhaps TRBD1 (6 bases). Germline CDR1 and CDR2: SGHDT and YYEEEE. V shed 10 bases and J shed 7 bases, with 21 bases lying between them. The CDR3 length is 14 residues. The CDR3 reads CASRGNLLYNEQFF. The CDR3, as DNA: TGTGCCTCTAGGGGGAATTTACTTTATAATGAGCAGTTCTTC. Based on the CDR3 plus reference TRBV5-6 and TRBJ2-1, the full variable domain is DAGVTQSPTHLIKTRGQQVTLRCSPKSGHDTVSWYQQALGQGPQFIFQYYEEEERQRGNFPDRFSGHQFPNYSSELNVNALLLGDSALYLCASRGNLLYNEQFFGPGTRLTVL.

The V gene is TRBV28, the J gene TRBJ2-2; 7 bases line up with TRBD1. With 6 bases clipped from V and 1 base from J, the junction kept 5 bases outside the gene matches. CDR1 and CDR2 from the germline V gene are MDHEN and SYDVKM. The CDR3 runs 15 residues. The CDR3 nucleotides read TGTGCCAGCAGAAATAGACAGGGGAACACCGGGGAGCTGTTTTTT. It encodes CASRNRQGNTGELFF.

The J gene is TRBJ2-7, the V gene TRBV5-1; TRBD2 aligns across 13 bases. V trimming: 5 bases; J trimming: 2 bases; junction bases outside the gene matches: 13. This CDR3 comprises 18 residues. The germline CDR1 and CDR2 sequences are SGHRS and YFSETQ. CDR3 amino acids: CASSSFGTSGTQTYEQYF. The DNA for the CDR3 is TGCGCCAGCAGTTCCTTCGGGACTAGCGGGACCCAGACCTACGAGCAGTACTTC.

V and J are TRBV29-1 and TRBJ2-3, with 8 bases fitting TRBD2. CDR1 SQVTM and CDR2 ANQGSEA come from the germline V gene. The CDR3 is 12 residues long. V was pared by 7 bases and J by 9 bases, with 9 bases of the junction left unmatched. The CDR3 DNA sequence: TGCAGCGCCCGCGGGGGGCATGAGACGCAGTATTTT. Its translation: CSARGGHETQYF.

This clone was seen more than once but under ten times. This sequence joins TRBV7-9 and TRBJ2-7; 8 bases align to TRBD1. V lost 5 bases, J lost 0 bases, and 6 bases stayed unmatched. The CDR3 consists of 15 residues. Germline V gene lookup returns CDR1 SEHNR and CDR2 FQNEAQ (reference sequence). The CDR3 loop reads CASSPRDRSSYEQYF. In DNA form, the CDR3 reads TGTGCCAGCAGCCCCAGGGACAGGAGCTCCTACGAGCAGTACTTC.

The chain combines TRBV11-2 with TRBJ1-1; unclear D gene. Germline lookup yields CDR1 SGHAT and CDR2 FQNNGV. CDR3 length: 16 residues. The V gene lost 1 base and the J gene lost 0 bases, with 12 bases spanning the gap. As DNA, the CDR3 is TGTGCCAGCAGCTTAGGGGTAGCAGACTTGAACACTGAAGCTTTCTTT. It specifies CASSLGVADLNTEAFF.

This clone was observed at least ten times. The chain employs TRBV5-5 and TRBJ2-3; TRBD2 matches at 9 bases. V was pared by 1 base and J by 2 bases, with 5 bases of the junction left unmatched. The CDR3 consists of 16 residues. Germline CDR1 and CDR2: SGHKS and YYEKEE (reference sequence). For the CDR3, the DNA is TGTGCCAGCAGCTTGCGCGGGAGGGCCCCCACAGATACGCAGTATTTT. Amino acid sequence: CASSLRGRAPTDTQYF.

The rearrangement joins TRBV7-9 to TRBJ2-5, with D tentatively TRBD1 (5 bases). Trimming removed 3 bases at V and 5 bases at J, with 7 bases between. CDR1 is SEHNR and CDR2 is FQNEAQ in the germline V gene (reference sequence). This CDR3 is built from 12 residues. The CDR3 region is CASSFKGETQYF. The CDR3 DNA follows: TGTGCCAGCAGCTTTAAGGGGGAGACCCAGTACTTC.

The genes are TRBV28 and TRBJ2-6; D might be TRBD2 (6 bases). Trimming shortened V by 5 bases and J by 1 base, and 12 bases separated the two germline ends. The germline gives CDR1 MDHEN, CDR2 SYDVKM. This CDR3 region has 16 residues. DNA of the CDR3: TGTGCCAGCAGTCCTACGGGGGTATCTGGGGCCAACGTCCTGACTTTC. Residues: CASSPTGVSGANVLTF.

The genes are TRBV27 and TRBJ1-2; 9 bases map to TRBD1. The germline CDR1 and CDR2 sequences are MNHEY and SMNVEV (reference sequence). The CDR3 totals 15 residues. With 5 bases clipped from V and 4 bases from J, the junction kept 8 bases outside the gene matches. CDR3 sequence (DNA): TGTGCCAGCAGTCACGCCGGGACAGGGATCTATGGCTACACCTTC. Residues: CASSHAGTGIYGYTF.

The chain couples TRBV4-3 to TRBJ2-3, with D tentatively TRBD1 (5 bases). The CDR3 contains 16 residues. CDR1 and CDR2 (germline): LGHNA, YSLEER. V lost 0 bases to trimming and J lost 2 bases, with 12 bases between them. The CDR3 DNA sequence: TGCGCCAGCAGCCAAGAAGGGGATACTTACACAGATACGCAGTATTTT. This translates into CASSQEGDTYTDTQYF.

This clone was counted a few times. This chain connects TRBV5-4 to TRBJ2-5; 10 bases are a match to TRBD1. Germline CDR1 is SGHNT and CDR2 is YYREEE (reference sequence). V trimming: 2 bases; J trimming: 4 bases; junction bases outside the gene matches: 2. The CDR3 totals 14 residues. CDR3 in DNA: TGTGCCAGCAGCTTTCGGGACAGGGGAGAGACCCAGTACTTC. It specifies CASSFRDRGETQYF.

The CDR3 region has the DNA TGTGCCAGCAGGGGACAGGCTACCTACGAGCAGTACTTC. Protein sequence: CASRGQATYEQYF. The chain joins TRBV2 to TRBJ2-7, with TRBD1 identical over 8 bases. V dropped 6 bases and J dropped 2; count of bases not matched to a gene: 3. The CDR3 runs to 13 residues. Germline values: CDR1 SNHLY, CDR2 FYNNEI.

Here the CDR3 reads CASSPGTAYYTDTQYF. The DNA of the CDR3 is TGTGCCAGCAGCCCTGGGACAGCCTATTACACAGATACGCAGTATTTT. The chain joins TRBV3-1 (or the pseudogene TRBV3-2) to TRBJ2-3; 7 bases map to TRBD1. The CDR3 sequence is 16 residues long. The germline V gene encodes CDR1 LGHDT and CDR2 YNNKEL (reference sequence). V shed 4 bases, J shed 2 bases, and the junction held 9 bases outside the gene matches.

In this sample, this clone turned up once. The V and J genes are TRBV28 and TRBJ2-3; tentatively, D is TRBD1 (6 bases). The V end lost 7 bases, the J end lost 0 bases, and 20 bases lay between the germline ends. The CDR3 totals 17 residues. Germline loops: CDR1 MDHEN, CDR2 SYDVKM. The CDR3 protein is CASTTQSWGLSTDTQYF. The CDR3 DNA is TGTGCCAGCACCACCCAAAGCTGGGGGCTAAGCACAGATACGCAGTATTTT.

The genes are TRBV9 and TRBJ1-6, with 7 bases aligning to TRBD1. The germline V gene encodes CDR1 SGDLS and CDR2 YYNGEE. Trimming took 0 bases from V and 8 from J; bases not matched to a gene: 2. CDR3 length equals 14 residues. The CDR3: CASSVEDRDSPLHF. CDR3 sequence (DNA): TGTGCCAGCAGCGTAGAAGACAGGGATTCACCCCTCCACTTT.

This sequence joins TRBV4-3 and TRBJ2-3; 7 nucleotides match TRBD1. The CDR3 loop spans 18 amino acids. CDR1 and CDR2 from the germline V gene are LGHNA and YSLEER. V dropped 0 bases and J dropped 1; count of bases not matched to a gene: 10. CDR3 protein: CASSQDWGVGQGTDTQYF. Written as DNA, the CDR3 is TGCGCCAGCAGCCAAGACTGGGGTGTAGGACAGGGCACAGATACGCAGTATTTT.

This chain joins TRBV6-2 or TRBV6-3 and TRBJ2-4, with 7 bases fitting TRBD1. This CDR3 region has 11 residues. V dropped 5 bases and J dropped 14; count of bases not matched to a gene: 6. CDR1 is MNHEY and CDR2 is SVGEGT in the germline V gene. The CDR3 DNA is TGTGCCAGCAGTACGGGACAGCTAGAGTACTTC. Translated, it gives CASSTGQLEYF.

The chain links TRBV5-1 to TRBJ2-5; TRBD1 agrees at 9 bases. The CDR3 covers 14 residues. Germline V CDR1 and CDR2: SGHRS, YFSETQ. J lost 4 bases, V lost 0 bases, and 1 base had no gene match. The CDR3 loop reads CASSLETGGETQYF. The CDR3, as DNA: TGCGCCAGCAGCTTGGAGACAGGGGGAGAGACCCAGTACTTC.

The sample holds many counts of this clone. The rearrangement links TRBV6-2 or TRBV6-3 to TRBJ2-7, with TRBD1 matching 10 bases. Germline CDR1 is MNHEY and CDR2 is SVGEGT. Losses at the gene ends were 6 bases for V and 2 bases for J; bases not matched to a gene: 10. This CDR3 comprises 16 residues. CDR3 residues: CASSVLGQGLTYEQYF. The CDR3 bases are TGTGCCAGCAGCGTCCTGGGACAGGGGTTAACCTACGAGCAGTACTTC.